This entry describes one TCR beta chain. Its antigen is unknown. No much larger clonotype is one base removed from it; base qualities were not supplied. This specimen comes from a study of PD-1 blockade in classical Hodgkin lymphoma (dated by TCRdb to the early 2020s). As for the study more broadly: Nivolumab dosing was 3 mg/kg intravenously every 2 weeks, continuing until either disease progression or unacceptable toxicity. The study used CyTOF and TCR beta sequencing to define a peripheral blood immune signature of response to PD-1 blockade in classical Hodgkin lymphoma. Here is what the overall study found, with its caveats: Among trial patients, those achieving complete response had baseline diversity similar to that of newly diagnosed patients, while diversity was significantly lower in partial responders and progressors. The study was restricted to a single clinical trial cohort, and the causes of repertoire differences, possibly disease activity or prior therapy, were left undefined. By C4D1, a significant rise was seen in CD4+ TCR diversity but not in CD8+ TCR diversity (p=0.0027 vs p=0.16), and the rise was most apparent among complete responders (p=0.02). Diversity was lower in patients who began nivolumab less than 1 year after ASCT, so these patients were left out of later analyses to avoid confounding by immune reconstitution. Baseline TCR diversity was reported to be lower in newly diagnosed patients than in healthy donors, and even lower in relapsed/refractory patients.

Between the V and J ends, shortened by 8 bases and 4 bases respectively, the junction contains 11 bases. CDR1 and CDR2 (SEHNR, FQNEAQ) derive from the germline V gene (reference sequence). Reading from cysteine to phenylalanine, the CDR3 counts 12 amino acids. The retained sequence is limited to the CDR3, 36 bases, with the frame set at the first base. The time point label on this specimen signifies: cycle 2 day 1 (C2D1) of nivolumab. Every trial patient had relapsed after autologous stem cell transplantation, and cohorts A, B and C differed in prior brentuximab vedotin exposure. A total of under 70 patients with relapsed/refractory classical Hodgkin lymphoma made up the trial cohort, and each patient's best overall response was complete response, partial response or progressive disease. Single-agent nivolumab was administered to trial patients in the multi-cohort phase II CheckMate 205 trial. Best overall response was determined by an independent review committee according to the 2007 International Working Group response criteria. Trial PBMCs were collected immediately before nivolumab initiation (C1D1) and during therapy at cycle 2 day 1 and cycle 4 day 1. Peripheral blood was collected in 8 mL Vacutainer Cell Preparation Tubes, from which PBMCs were isolated by centrifugation and then cryopreserved.

The Qiagen DNeasy kit was used to extract genomic DNA both from unsorted PBMCs and from the negatively selected CD4+ and CD8+ fractions. TCR beta CDR3 regions were subjected to amplification by immunoSEQ multiplex PCR with primers that anneal to V and J segments. Amplification bias was minimized using a synthetic immune receptor repertoire, and residual bias was removed computationally after sequencing. Processing in the source paper ran as follows. Custom Python scripts were used to quantify repertoire diversity as the Shannon entropy index. Unsorted, CD4+ and CD8+ repertoires were analyzed separately, except for combined analyses in which CD4+ and CD8+ sequences were merged in silico. Clonal expansion was defined as at least a 2-fold frequency increase after treatment relative to C1D1, with a pseudocount of 0.5 for undetected baseline clones. Singleton clones were defined as clones with 0 or 1 copy at C1D1, and non-singleton clones were defined as clones with 2 or more copies. Clones expanded in unsorted samples were annotated as CD4+, CD8+ or unknown by matching protein sequences in sorted samples from the same patient. Wilcoxon tests on paired samples were used to test changes in diversity from C1D1 to C4D1. Here the immuneACCESS table is served through TCRdb, limited to in-frame sequences with V and J called. Missing clones are a known gap in these copies; in checked studies unresolved V genes cover under half, and the rest lacks a known reason. V and J calls plus clone size are reproduced from that table; the DNA served to infer D and trimming. The sample records fewer than 75,000 clones, approximately 90% of which are singletons. The top ten clones comprise 5.4% of the sample.

This specimen consisted of peripheral blood mononuclear cells (PBMCs), obtained before the second cycle of nivolumab. The clonotype comes from a human donor with classical Hodgkin lymphoma. The rearranged chain carries TRBV7-9 and TRBJ2-5, with the D gene not confidently named. CDR3 protein: CASSQVGETQYF. At the DNA level, the sequence is TGTGCCAGCTCCCAAGTGGGAGAGACCCAGTACTTC.